Below are 25 T cell receptor beta chains sequenced from a single sample in a study of blood T cells in healthy people across ages. A J-beta primer mix and a sample-barcoded 5' primer were used in a second PCR of roughly 6 to 11 cycles. TCRdb re-analysed the 5' RACE reads in MiXCR, keeping a single row per CDR3 protein. The sample consists of more than 650,000 distinct CDR3 sequences, about 24% of them appearing once. Sequences were obtained from blood. Source of these receptors: a man between 65 and 85 years old in good health.

J is TRBJ2-1 and V is TRBV7-6; possible D gene TRBD1, 6 bases. Germline V lookup: CDR1 SGHVS, CDR2 FNYEAQ. Trimming stripped 4 bases from V and 4 bases from J, with 14 bases between. CDR3 length: 15 residues. The CDR3 region is CASSSGVQGYNEQFF. CDR3 coding DNA: TGTGCCAGCAGCTCAGGGGTCCAGGGGTACAATGAGCAGTTCTTC.

Turning to this clonotype: Germline and junction disagree at one end, which may indicate a read error. The chain employs TRBV28 and TRBJ1-1; a weak D match, TRBD1 (5 bases). Germline V gene lookup returns CDR1 MDHEN and CDR2 SYDVKM. This CDR3 spans 16 amino acids. The chain's CDR3 is CTSSLFSGTPHGEAFF. CDR3 in DNA: TGTACCAGCAGTTTATTTTCGGGGACCCCGCACGGTGAAGCTTTCTTT.

J is TRBJ1-6 and V is TRBV3-1, with 9 bases lining up with TRBD1. Germline CDR1 LGHDT, CDR2 YNNKEL (reference sequence). The ends lost 3 bases at V and 6 bases at J; junction bases unmatched: 6. The CDR3 runs to 16 residues. The chain's CDR3 is CASSHLNRGRNSPLHF. CDR3 sequence (DNA): TGTGCCAGCAGCCACCTGAACAGGGGGCGTAATTCACCCCTCCACTTT.

This clonotype has more than one count but fewer than ten. The conserved phenylalanine or tryptophan is not found at the CDR3 terminus, so this likely reflects a read error. The chain uses TRBV7-9 and TRBJ1-5, with D maybe TRBD1 (5 bases). The CDR3 covers 15 residues. Germline V gene data show CDR1 as SEHNR and CDR2 as FQNEAQ (reference sequence). Trimming cost V 4 bases and J 5 bases, with 15 bases left between them. The CDR3 region has the DNA TGTGCCAGCAGCTCCCCGGACACCCCAGATCAGCCCCAGCATCTT. Residues: CASSSPDTPDQPQHL.

This clonotype was seen only a few times. The chain joins TRBV18 to TRBJ2-6; D unclear. CDR1 KGHSH and CDR2 LQKENI come from the germline V gene. The V end was cut by 1 base, the J end by 0 bases, with 7 bases between. The CDR3 runs 16 residues. The CDR3 loop is CASSPQVHSGANVLTF. Written as DNA, the CDR3 is TGTGCCAGCTCACCACAGGTCCACTCTGGGGCCAACGTCCTGACTTTC. Combining the CDR3 with reference TRBV18 and TRBJ2-6 gives the whole variable domain NAGVMQNPRHLVRRRGQEARLRCSPMKGHSHVYWYRQLPEEGLKFMVYLQKENIIDESGMPKERFSAEFPKEGPSILRIQQVVRGDSAAYFCASSPQVHSGANVLTFGAGSRLTVL.

The chain links TRBV6-2 or TRBV6-3 to TRBJ2-1, with D perhaps TRBD1 (5 bases). The J call is uncertain, as TRBJ2-5 better fits the DNA end. The CDR3 runs 13 residues. Germline V CDR1 and CDR2: MNHEY, SVGEGT. CDR3 sequence reads: CASTRRQQETQYF. The DNA of the CDR3 is TGTGCCAGCACTAGAAGACAGCAAGAGACCCAGTACTTC.

This clonotype has only a few counts. This sequence joins TRBV28 and TRBJ2-1, with D perhaps matching TRBD2 (5 bases). The germline CDR1 and CDR2 sequences are MDHEN and SYDVKM. CDR3 length: 16 amino acids. V dropped 5 bases and J dropped 4 bases, with 18 bases sitting between them. CDR3 DNA: TGTGCCAGCAGTGAAAGCCGAGGGAATACTTACAATGAGCAGTTCTTC. Residues: CASSESRGNTYNEQFF.

The sample holds many counts of this clonotype. V gene TRBV2 combines with J gene TRBJ2-2; D gene ambiguous. The CDR3 sequence is 14 residues long. V lost 7 bases, J lost 0 bases, and 9 bases lay in between. Per germline, CDR1 SNHLY and CDR2 FYNNEI. CDR3 DNA sequence: TGTGCCAGCAATCGGGTCGCGAACACCGGGGAGCTGTTTTTT. Its protein product is CASNRVANTGELFF.

This clonotype has ten or more counts. The chain carries TRBV7-2 and TRBJ2-5; D possibly corresponds to TRBD1 (6 bases). Germline V lookup: CDR1 SGHTA, CDR2 FQGNSA. Between the trimmed V and J ends, which lost 3 bases and 4 bases, there was a span of 15 bases. This CDR3 has 15 residues. The CDR3 region is CASSLSGEYSETQYF. The DNA of the CDR3 is TGTGCCAGCAGCTTGTCAGGGGAGTATTCAGAGACCCAGTACTTC. Full variable domain (remainder filled in from reference TRBV7-2 and TRBJ2-5): GAGVSQSPSNKVTEKGKDVELRCDPISGHTALYWYRQSLGQGLEFLIYFQGNSAPDKSGLPSDRFSAERTGGSVSTLTIQRTQQEDSAVYLCASSLSGEYSETQYFGPGTRLLVL.

This clonotype occurred a few times. A junction end diverges from the germline sequence, so it may reflect a read error. CDR3 DNA: TGTGCCAACAGTTCTACGACAGAGAACACTGAAGCTTTCTTT. It specifies CANSSTTENTEAFF. The rearrangement joins TRBV6-6 to TRBJ1-1; tentative D call: TRBD1 (5 bases). There are 14 residues in the CDR3. CDR1 and CDR2 (germline): MNHNY, SVGAGI (reference sequence).

This clonotype was found a few times. This chain uses TRBV5-1 with TRBJ1-2, with 7 bases that match TRBD1. The CDR3 runs 14 residues. The V and J ends lost 4 bases and 4 bases, in that order; junction bases with no gene match: 7. The germline V gene has CDR1 SGHRS and CDR2 YFSETQ. This chain's CDR3 is CASSPTGDSYGYTF. CDR3 nucleotide sequence: TGCGCCAGCAGCCCTACAGGGGATTCCTATGGCTACACCTTC.

This clonotype was seen a few times. This chain connects TRBV12-3 or TRBV12-4 to TRBJ2-4; no reliable D call. The CDR3 is 13 residues long. V lost 3 bases to trimming and J lost 6 bases, with 9 bases between them. Here the CDR3 reads CASSFWGGNIQYF. CDR3 in DNA: TGTGCCAGCAGTTTTTGGGGTGGAAACATTCAGTACTTC.

This clonotype appeared a few times. CDR3 region: CASSVRNRPNTEAFF. The CDR3 DNA sequence: TGTGCCAGCAGTGTGAGAAACAGACCAAACACTGAAGCTTTCTTT. The chain combines TRBV2 with TRBJ1-1; unclear D gene. The CDR3 is 15 amino acids. The germline V gene has CDR1 SNHLY and CDR2 FYNNEI. The ends were cut back, 4 bases at V and 2 bases at J, with 14 bases in the middle.

There are many counts of this clonotype. V usage is TRBV29-1 and J usage is TRBJ1-4, with D unclear. This CDR3 contains 13 residues. V was cut by 1 base and J by 5 bases, with 8 bases left in between. The germline gives CDR1 SQVTM, CDR2 ANQGSEA. The DNA for the CDR3 is TGCAGCGTTGAAGCACAGCAAAATGAAAAACTGTTTTTT. The encoded protein is CSVEAQQNEKLFF.

In its sample, this clonotype was seen a few times. The V and J genes are TRBV11-3 and TRBJ2-1; no firm D call. The CDR3 runs 16 residues. The germline CDR1 and CDR2 sequences are SGHNT and YENEEA. V was pared by 1 base and J by 9 bases, with 19 bases between. The CDR3 protein is CASSLVSTIRASEQFF. The CDR3 nucleotides read TGTGCCAGCAGCTTAGTATCCACAATTCGTGCGAGTGAGCAGTTCTTC. The entire variable domain, with the rest obtained from reference TRBV11-3 and TRBJ2-1, is as follows: EAGVVQSPRYKIIEKKQPVAFWCNPISGHNTLYWYLQNLGQGPELLIRYENEEAVDDSQLPKDRFSAERLKGVDSTLKIQPAELGDSAVYLCASSLVSTIRASEQFFGPGTRLTVL.

This clonotype has more than one count but fewer than ten. Here the CDR3 reads CASSPEGGTSGSQYF. In DNA form, the CDR3 reads TGTGCCAGCTCCCCCGAGGGGGGGACTAGCGGTTCGCAGTATTTT. The J gene is TRBJ2-3, the V gene TRBV2, with 11 bases that match TRBD2. V gave up 8 bases and J gave up 10 bases; unmatched junction bases: 14. Germline CDR1 SNHLY, CDR2 FYNNEI. This CDR3 spans 15 amino acids.

This clonotype was found a few times. The chain combines TRBV28 with TRBJ1-6; 9 positions match TRBD1. CDR3 length: 15 residues. Germline lookup yields CDR1 MDHEN and CDR2 SYDVKM. V was pared by 6 bases and J by 10 bases, with 10 bases of the junction left unmatched. The CDR3 DNA reads TGTGCCAGCAGCGAACTGACAGGGGGGGGGTCACCCCTCCACTTT. Protein product: CASSELTGGGSPLHF.

This clonotype was counted a few times. The chain couples TRBV29-1 to TRBJ1-1, with D possibly matching TRBD1 (5 bases). The CDR3 extends over 12 amino acids. V gave up 7 bases and J gave up 1 base, with 10 bases separating them. CDR1 is SQVTM and CDR2 is ANQGSEA in the germline V gene. CDR3 sequence reads: CSARGPNTEAFF. CDR3 DNA sequence: TGCAGCGCCCGGGGCCCGAACACTGAAGCTTTCTTT.

This clonotype was recorded a few times. The chain carries TRBV9 and TRBJ2-3; D unresolved. V lost 3 bases and J 6 bases, leaving 8 bases between the germline ends. CDR3 length: 12 residues. CDR1 SGDLS and CDR2 YYNGEE come from the germline V gene. CDR3 coding DNA: TGTGCCAGCAGCGGGGTTTGGGATACGCAGTATTTT. This sequence encodes CASSGVWDTQYF.

This chain connects TRBV3-1 to TRBJ1-2, with TRBD1 matching over 10 bases. Germline CDR1 reads LGHDT; CDR2 reads YNNKEL (reference sequence). CDR3 length: 13 residues. The V segment lost 2 bases and the J segment 7 bases; nucleotides outside the gene matches: 1. Written as DNA, the CDR3 is TGTGCCAGCAGCCAATGGACAGGGGGTGGCTACACCTTC. Its translation is CASSQWTGGGYTF. Using reference TRBV3-1 and TRBJ1-2 for the parts outside the CDR3, the full variable domain is DTAVSQTPKYLVTQMGNDKSIKCEQNLGHDTMYWYKQDSKKFLKIMFSYNNKELIINETVPNRFSPKSPDKAHLNLHINSLELGDSAVYFCASSQWTGGGYTFGSGTRLTVV.

CDR3 protein: CASSLSPDTFPYEQYV. DNA of the CDR3: TGTGCCAGCAGCCTAAGCCCCGACACTTTTCCCTACGAGCAGTACGTC. V and J are TRBV7-2 and TRBJ2-7; D gene uncertain. The CDR3 is made up of 16 amino acids. V was shortened by 5 bases and J by 2 bases, with 19 bases between the two germline ends. Germline CDR1 reads SGHTA; CDR2 reads FQGNSA.

This clonotype was seen a handful of times. This chain links TRBV29-1 with TRBJ2-7; 11 nucleotides agree with TRBD1. V gave up 7 bases and J gave up 4 bases; unmatched junction bases: 3. The CDR3 is 12 amino acids. The germline V gene has CDR1 SQVTM and CDR2 ANQGSEA. The CDR3 coding sequence is TGCAGCGCCGGGACAGGGGGTTACGAGCAGTACGTC. Its translation: CSAGTGGYEQYV.

A few counts support this clonotype. The J gene is TRBJ1-4, the V gene TRBV2; no reliable D call. V dropped 5 bases and J dropped 8 bases, with 15 bases sitting between them. The CDR3 runs to 14 residues. Germline V gene lookup returns CDR1 SNHLY and CDR2 FYNNEI. In DNA form, the CDR3 reads TGTGCCAGCAGTAGATCAAGCGCAGTCGAAAAACTGTTTTTT. Amino acid sequence: CASSRSSAVEKLFF.

The J gene is TRBJ2-2, the V gene TRBV12-3 or TRBV12-4; TRBD1 matches 8 bases. The length of the CDR3 is 14 residues. J lost 5 bases, V lost 6 bases, and 5 bases had no gene match. The CDR3 spells CASSIDRGTGELFF. As DNA, the CDR3 is TGTGCCAGCAGCATCGACAGGGGAACCGGGGAGCTGTTTTTT.

The V and J genes are TRBV6-2 or TRBV6-3 and TRBJ2-7; 11 bases agree with TRBD1. Germline-derived CDR1 and CDR2 are MNHEY and SVGEGT. The V segment lost 2 bases and the J segment 2 bases; nucleotides outside the gene matches: 11. The CDR3 runs to 18 residues. The CDR3 here is CASSYRGQGAPLPYEQYF. The CDR3 nucleotides are TGTGCCAGCAGTTACCGAGGACAGGGGGCCCCGCTGCCCTACGAGCAGTACTTC.